These T cell receptor beta chains were read from a single sample in a study of T cell clones after liver transplantation. The assay was immunoSEQ multiplex PCR, and TCRdb's table has in-frame clones only and misses some. The sample shows 65,000 to 85,000 clones, 80% to 85% of them seen only once. The specimen was CD4+ T cells from blood, collected less than 50 months after liver transplant. The receptors were gathered from a human patient who received a liver transplant. Some T cells may be graft donor cells. The CDR3 runs from the conserved cysteine through the conserved F or W. The D gene is left open where the match is weak. The size field is filled for only some rows; it gives once, few, many or a size class.

d_gene,j_gene,abundance,v_gene,CDR3aa,CDR3nt
TRBD1,TRBJ2-7,.,TRBV2,CASSEGGTGRYEQYF,TGTGCCAGCAGTGAAGGAGGGACAGGGCGCTACGAGCAGTACTTC
TRBD2,TRBJ2-3,.,TRBV7-2,CASSLRPLAGGVDTQYF,TGTGCCAGCAGCCTAAGGCCACTAGCGGGGGGGGTAGATACGCAGTATTTT
.,TRBJ2-1,.,TRBV4-3,CASSQDGGRRQFF,TGCGCCAGCAGCCAAGACGGCGGGCGACGGCAGTTCTTC
.,TRBJ1-1,.,TRBV27,CASSSYATLSEGAFF,TGTGCCAGCAGTTCGTACGCGACTCTCTCGGAGGGCGCTTTCTTT
.,TRBJ1-5,.,TRBV18,CASSPNGRGNQPQHF,TGTGCCAGCTCACCCAATGGCCGAGGCAATCAGCCCCAGCATTTT
TRBD1,TRBJ2-7,.,TRBV7-2,CASSSETGREQYF,TGTGCCAGCAGCTCCGAGACAGGGCGGGAGCAGTACTTC
.,TRBJ1-2,once,TRBV18,CASSPDGSYGYTF,TGTGCCAGCTCACCGGACGGTTCCTATGGCTACACCTTC
.,TRBJ2-3,once,TRBV19,CASTGGLASDTQYF,TGTGCCAGTACTGGGGGGCTAGCTTCAGATACGCAGTATTTT
.,TRBJ1-2,.,TRBV5-5,CASSLGLRDYGYTF,TGTGCCAGCAGCTTGGGACTTCGAGACTATGGCTACACCTTC
TRBD2,TRBJ2-3,.,TRBV6-1,CASSELAGGERDTQYF,TGTGCCAGCAGTGAATTAGCGGGGGGGGAGAGAGATACGCAGTATTTT
.,TRBJ1-2,.,TRBV5-5,CASSQTTDNYGYTF,TGTGCCAGCAGCCAGACCACGGATAACTATGGCTACACCTTC
TRBD1,TRBJ2-7,.,TRBV6-6,CASSYWDRRREQYF,TGTGCCAGCAGTTATTGGGACAGGAGGCGCGAGCAGTACTTC
TRBD2,TRBJ2-1,.,TRBV2,CASSEISGRVYEQFF,TGTGCCAGCAGTGAGATTAGCGGGAGGGTTTATGAGCAGTTCTTC
TRBD1,TRBJ1-1,once,TRBV5-1,CASSFAGGNTEAFF,TGCGCCAGCAGCTTTGCAGGGGGGAACACTGAAGCTTTCTTT
.,TRBJ1-5,.,TRBV18,CASSPDRNQPQHF,TGTGCCAGCTCACCTGACCGAAATCAGCCCCAGCATTTT
.,TRBJ1-2,.,TRBV25-1,CASSELAGNYGYTF,TGTGCCAGCAGTGAACTCGCAGGGAACTATGGCTACACCTTC